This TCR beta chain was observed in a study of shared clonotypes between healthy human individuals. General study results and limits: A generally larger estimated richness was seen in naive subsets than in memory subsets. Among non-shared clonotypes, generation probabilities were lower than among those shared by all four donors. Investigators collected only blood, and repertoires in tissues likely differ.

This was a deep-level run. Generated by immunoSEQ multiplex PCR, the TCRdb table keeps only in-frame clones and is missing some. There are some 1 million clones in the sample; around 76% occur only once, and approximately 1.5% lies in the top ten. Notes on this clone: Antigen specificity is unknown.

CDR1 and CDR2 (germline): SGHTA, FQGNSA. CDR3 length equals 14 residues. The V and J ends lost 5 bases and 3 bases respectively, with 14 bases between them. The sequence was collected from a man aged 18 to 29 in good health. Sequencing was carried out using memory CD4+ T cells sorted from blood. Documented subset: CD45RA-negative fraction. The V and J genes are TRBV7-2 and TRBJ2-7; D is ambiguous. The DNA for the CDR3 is TGTGCCAGCAGCAAAGGTCCAGCAGACTACGAGCAGTACTTC. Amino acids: CASSKGPADYEQYF. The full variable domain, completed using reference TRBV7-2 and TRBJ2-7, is GAGVSQSPSNKVTEKGKDVELRCDPISGHTALYWYRQSLGQGLEFLIYFQGNSAPDKSGLPSDRFSAERTGGSVSTLTIQRTQQEDSAVYLCASSKGPADYEQYFGPGTRLTVT.